Below, 10 T cell receptor beta chains from the same sample are listed, as sequenced in a study of cytomegalovirus exposure and HLA in healthy donors. Primers for the PCR totalled 60 Vbeta and 13 Jbeta. Sequencing was performed with immunoSEQ multiplex PCR; in TCRdb, only in-frame clones are kept and a portion is missing. The sample has 99,000 or so clones, around 75% seen once. The sample comprised PBMCs. Receptors originate from a man in his forties or fifties in good health and CMV-seronegative.

The rearrangement uses TRBV2 and TRBJ1-2; possible D gene TRBD1, 6 bases. The ends were cut back, 6 bases at V and 0 bases at J, with 11 bases in the middle. Germline CDR1 and CDR2: SNHLY and FYNNEI. The CDR3 is made up of 14 amino acids. CDR3 loop: CASRGATTNYGYTF. The CDR3 DNA sequence: TGTGCCAGCAGGGGGGCCACCACTAACTATGGCTACACCTTC. Together with reference TRBV2 and TRBJ1-2, the CDR3 gives the full variable domain: EPEVTQTPSHQVTQMGQEVILRCVPISNHLYFYWYRQILGQKVEFLVSFYNNEISEKSEIFDDQFSVERPDGSNFTLKIRSTKLEDSAMYFCASRGATTNYGYTFGSGTRLTVV.

The chain combines TRBV4-1 with TRBJ2-7, with no clear D. Germline V gene lookup returns CDR1 MGHRA and CDR2 YSYEKL. V lost 0 bases and J 5 bases, leaving 8 bases between the germline ends. This CDR3 is 13 amino acids long. The DNA for the CDR3 is TGCGCCAGCAGCCAAGAGCGGTTTAACGAGCAGTACTTC. This codes for CASSQERFNEQYF.

V is TRBV29-1 and J is TRBJ2-7, with 11 bases lining up with TRBD1. Trimming took 6 bases from V and 4 from J; bases not matched to a gene: 8. There are 14 residues in the CDR3. CDR1 and CDR2 (germline): SQVTM, ANQGSEA. CDR3 DNA: TGCAGCGTCGTGGGACAGGGGGATCGGTACGAGCAGTACTTC. Amino acids: CSVVGQGDRYEQYF.

The J gene is TRBJ1-5, the V gene TRBV27; 9 bases agree with TRBD1. Unmatched junction bases numbered 5, after V lost 4 bases and J lost 4 bases. Germline-derived CDR1 and CDR2 are MNHEY and SMNVEV (reference sequence). This CDR3 spans 15 amino acids. The DNA for the CDR3 is TGTGCCAGCAGTTCGGGACAGGGCCTTAATCAGCCCCAGCATTTT. Translation gives CASSSGQGLNQPQHF.

CDR3 region: CASTQVYSNQPQHF. The CDR3, as DNA: TGTGCCAGCACCCAGGTATATAGCAATCAGCCCCAGCATTTT. The J gene is TRBJ1-5, the V gene TRBV2; D not resolved. The CDR3 contains 14 residues. Trimming stripped 7 bases from V and 0 bases from J, with 10 bases between. CDR1 and CDR2 from the germline V gene are SNHLY and FYNNEI.

This chain joins TRBV2 and TRBJ1-4; D gene ambiguous. The germline CDR1 and CDR2 sequences are SNHLY and FYNNEI. V was pared by 6 bases and J by 4 bases, with 9 bases between. The CDR3 covers 13 residues. CDR3 in amino acids: CASRQDYNEKLFF. The CDR3 DNA reads as TGTGCCAGCAGGCAGGACTATAATGAAAAACTGTTTTTT.

This clone was counted between two and nine times. This chain connects TRBV4-2 to TRBJ2-7; 9 nucleotides align to TRBD2. V was pared by 1 base and J by 6 bases, with 10 bases of the junction left unmatched. Germline CDR1 LGHNA, CDR2 YNFKEQ. CDR3 length: 16 residues. The CDR3 loop reads CASSQGTGQRGAEQYF. CDR3 sequence (DNA): TGTGCCAGCAGCCAAGGTACTGGGCAGCGGGGGGCCGAGCAGTACTTC.

The chain uses TRBV2 and TRBJ1-3; TRBD1 matches 7 bases. Per germline, CDR1 SNHLY and CDR2 FYNNEI. This CDR3 has 16 amino acids. The V segment lost 4 bases and the J segment 0 bases; nucleotides outside the gene matches: 6. The CDR3 loop reads CASSANRGLSGNTIYF. In DNA, the CDR3 is TGTGCCAGCAGTGCTAACAGGGGACTCTCTGGAAACACCATATATTTT.

V and J are TRBV6-4 and TRBJ1-2, with 9 bases fitting TRBD1. CDR3 length equals 15 residues. CDR1 is MRHNA, CDR2 SNTAGT, per germline. V dropped 6 bases and J dropped 4; count of bases not matched to a gene: 9. The DNA of the CDR3 is TGTGCCAGCAGGCCCACGGACAGGGGATTCTATGGCTACACCTTC. Translating gives CASRPTDRGFYGYTF.

The J gene is TRBJ1-6, the V gene TRBV19; 7 bases map to TRBD1. V dropped 6 bases and J dropped 10; count of bases not matched to a gene: 9. The CDR3 is made up of 14 amino acids. CDR1 is LNHDA, CDR2 SQIVND, per germline (reference sequence). The CDR3 DNA reads as TGTGCCAGTAGGCCCGACAGGGTGGGGTCACCCCTCCACTTT. This gives the protein CASRPDRVGSPLHF. Drawing the rest from reference TRBV19 and TRBJ1-6, the complete variable domain is DGGITQSPKYLFRKEGQNVTLSCEQNLNHDAMYWYRQDPGQGLRLIYYSQIVNDFQKGDIAEGYSVSREKKESFPLTVTSAQKNPTAFYLCASRPDRVGSPLHFGNGTRLTVT.